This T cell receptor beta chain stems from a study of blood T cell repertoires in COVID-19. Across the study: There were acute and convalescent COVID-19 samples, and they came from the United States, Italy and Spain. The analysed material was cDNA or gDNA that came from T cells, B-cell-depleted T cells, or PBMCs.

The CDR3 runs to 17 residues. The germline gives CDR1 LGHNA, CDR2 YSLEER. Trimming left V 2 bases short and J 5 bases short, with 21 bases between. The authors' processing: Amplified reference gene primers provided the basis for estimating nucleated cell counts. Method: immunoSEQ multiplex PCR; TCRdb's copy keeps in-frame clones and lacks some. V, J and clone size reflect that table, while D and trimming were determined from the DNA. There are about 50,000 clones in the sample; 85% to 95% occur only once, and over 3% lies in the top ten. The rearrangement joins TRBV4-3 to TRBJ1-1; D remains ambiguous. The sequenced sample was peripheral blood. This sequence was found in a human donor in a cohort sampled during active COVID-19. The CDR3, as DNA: TGCGCCAGCAGCCAATCTATGGCAGCCCAAACCGGGACTGAAGCTTTCTTT. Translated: CASSQSMAAQTGTEAFF.